The sequence of this TCR beta chain was determined in a study of T cell responses to AZD1222 COVID-19 vaccine. General study findings and limits: Increases in Spike-specific TCR breadth and depth were seen after two AZD1222 doses. The donor cohort was predominantly white British with a female majority, and clonal diversity may have been underestimated. Repertoire samples came only from after the peak T cell response.

This clone appeared a single time. The antigen is undetermined. Other DNA sequences in this specimen translate into the identical CDR3. Profiled with immunoSEQ multiplex PCR; TCRdb holds only in-frame clones, not every one. The table records roughly 120,000 clones, under 90% of them present only once. V trimming: 3 bases; J trimming: 3 bases; junction bases outside the gene matches: 3. This CDR3 comprises 15 residues. CDR1 is MDHEN and CDR2 is SYDVKM in the germline V gene. The TCR originated in an adult in good health. The source was peripheral blood, collected on day 0 of AZD1222 vaccination. This chain joins TRBV28 and TRBJ2-7; 12 nucleotides match TRBD1. The CDR3 bases are TGTGCCAGCAGTTTGGGGACAGGGGGCTTCTACGAGCAGTACTTC. This codes for CASSLGTGGFYEQYF.